This entry lists 24 T cell receptor beta chains sequenced from one sample in a study of CXCR3-negative and CXCR3-positive naive CD8 T cells. The method, 5' RACE with UMI labels, was used to prepare the TRB cDNA libraries. From its re-call of the 5' RACE reads, TCRdb lists each CDR3 protein once, without DNA. The table for this sample gives about 6,800 distinct CDR3 sequences. The material sequenced was naive CXCR3- CD8+ T cells from blood. Described subset: CD45RO-CCR7+CD27+CD95- naive CD8+ T cells lacking CXCR3 (TNR3-). These TCRs come from a human donor in good health. Some clones in this sample may be carry-over from other donors' samples.

This clonotype is classed as medium-sized by frequency. The chain combines TRBV10-1 with TRBJ2-1; TCRdb lists TRBD2, though no DNA is available to test this call. In germline, CDR1 is WNHNN, CDR2 SYGVQD (reference sequence). There are 15 residues in the CDR3. CDR3 region: CASSESLGPYNEQFF.

V gene TRBV7-9 combines with J gene TRBJ2-5; TCRdb lists TRBD1, though no DNA is available to test this call. CDR1 SEHNR and CDR2 FQNEAQ come from the germline V gene (reference sequence). The CDR3 contains 15 residues. The CDR3 here is CASSLNRQGEKTQYF.

Measured by frequency, this clonotype is medium-sized. The chain combines TRBV3-1 with TRBJ2-2; no DNA is available, so the TRBD1 call from TCRdb remains unchecked. CDR3 size: 16 residues. Germline V gene sequence: CDR1 LGHDT, CDR2 YNNKEL (reference sequence). The CDR3 is CASSQVQGLGAGELFF.

This chain connects TRBV11-2 to TRBJ2-3. CDR1 SGHAT and CDR2 FQNNGV come from the germline V gene. This CDR3 has 12 amino acids. CDR3 sequence reads: CASSSMVDTQYF. The whole variable domain, filled in from reference TRBV11-2 and TRBJ2-3, reads EAGVAQSPRYKIIEKRQSVAFWCNPISGHATLYWYQQILGQGPKLLIQFQNNGVVDDSQLPKDRFSAERLKGVDSTLKIQPAKLEDSAVYLCASSSMVDTQYFGPGTRLTVL.

By frequency, this clonotype registers medium-sized (0.01 to 0.1%). The rearrangement joins TRBV5-1 to TRBJ1-1; TCRdb picks TRBD1, but there is no DNA to check that call. Germline values: CDR1 SGHRS, CDR2 YFSETQ. CDR3 size: 13 residues. The CDR3 loop reads CASSPRGNTEAFF.

This clonotype is labeled medium-sized based on frequency. The rearrangement links TRBV29-1 to TRBJ2-1; TCRdb proposes TRBD2, but this gene call is untestable without DNA. This CDR3 has 12 amino acids. Germline V gene data show CDR1 as SQVTM and CDR2 as ANQGSEA. CDR3 loop: CSAPGLDGQQFF.

The rearrangement links TRBV11-2 to TRBJ2-1; the TRBD2 assignment by TCRdb is unverifiable without DNA. Germline V CDR1 and CDR2: SGHAT, FQNNGV. This CDR3 comprises 14 residues. CDR3 protein: CASRGLAGWNEQFF.

The rearrangement uses TRBV6-2 or TRBV6-3 and TRBJ2-5; TCRdb reports TRBD1, a call that lacks DNA to check it against. The CDR3 sequence is 11 residues long. Germline V gene data show CDR1 as MNHEY and CDR2 as SVGEGT. The CDR3 loop reads CASSSGETQYF.

The chain combines TRBV29-1 with TRBJ2-1. Germline V lookup: CDR1 SQVTM, CDR2 ANQGSEA. This CDR3 spans 11 amino acids. The CDR3 protein is CSVAGDNEQFF.

The chain couples TRBV28 to TRBJ2-7. The CDR3 sequence is 13 residues long. Per germline, CDR1 MDHEN and CDR2 SYDVKM. The CDR3 reads CAVAGRRDYEQYF.

Its frequency marks this clonotype as medium-sized. The chain employs TRBV5-1 and TRBJ2-1; TCRdb picks TRBD2, but there is no DNA to check that call. Germline V CDR1 and CDR2: SGHRS, YFSETQ. The CDR3 extends over 13 amino acids. The CDR3 loop is CASSSELAREQFF.

This clonotype is labeled medium-sized based on frequency. The chain joins TRBV29-1 to TRBJ2-2. Germline V gene data show CDR1 as SQVTM and CDR2 as ANQGSEA. This CDR3 region has 12 residues. The CDR3 loop is CSVEENGGELFF.

Considering frequency, this clonotype is medium-sized. The chain has TRBV7-8 and TRBJ1-1. Per germline, CDR1 SGHVS and CDR2 FQNEAQ. CDR3 length: 11 amino acids. The CDR3 loop reads CASSFSAEAFF. Using reference TRBV7-8 and TRBJ1-1 for the parts outside the CDR3, the full variable domain is GAGVSQSPRYKVAKRGQDVALRCDPISGHVSLFWYQQALGQGPEFLTYFQNEAQLDKSGLPSDRFFAERPEGSVSTLKIQRTQQEDSAVYLCASSFSAEAFFGQGTRLTVV.

This chain connects TRBV20-1 to TRBJ1-3; TCRdb outputs TRBD1, but without DNA this stays unchecked. Germline V gene lookup returns CDR1 DFQATT and CDR2 SNEGSKA (reference sequence). The CDR3 is made up of 19 amino acids. CDR3 protein: CSARDPPGQGTSSGNTIYF.

V and J are TRBV12-3 or TRBV12-4 and TRBJ1-6; the D call of TRBD1 rests on TCRdb alone, since no DNA is present to check it. The CDR3 extends over 15 amino acids. CDR3 in amino acids: CASSSSGASNSPLHF.

This clonotype is deemed medium-sized by its frequency. The chain is built from TRBV4-1 and TRBJ2-1; the TCRdb D gene call, TRBD2, has no DNA to confirm it. This CDR3 is built from 19 residues. Looked up from germline, CDR1 is MGHRA and CDR2 is YSYEKL. CDR3 sequence: CASSQPSGRAADFYNEQFF.

The genes are TRBV24-1 and TRBJ2-1. CDR3 length equals 13 residues. Germline assignment: CDR1 KGHDR and CDR2 SFDVKD. The chain's CDR3 is CATGGLTVGRQFF.

This clonotype counts as medium-sized by frequency. Here the CDR3 reads CASSLMLAGDNEQFF. This chain links TRBV7-3 with TRBJ2-1; TCRdb proposes TRBD2, but this gene call is untestable without DNA. The CDR3 consists of 15 residues. CDR1 and CDR2 (germline): SGHTA, FQGTGA.

Frequency places this clonotype as medium-sized. The chain couples TRBV5-8 to TRBJ1-5; checking the TCRdb D call of TRBD1 is not possible without DNA. Per germline, CDR1 SGHTS and CDR2 YDEGEE. The CDR3 is made up of 17 amino acids. The CDR3: CASSLDPGQNSNQPQHF.

This chain uses TRBV9 with TRBJ2-1; TCRdb selects TRBD1, and the lack of DNA leaves this call unchecked. Germline lookup yields CDR1 SGDLS and CDR2 YYNGEE. This CDR3 comprises 14 residues. The CDR3 spells CASSGDTWDNEQFF. The full variable domain, rest sourced from reference TRBV9 and TRBJ2-1, is DSGVTQTPKHLITATGQRVTLRCSPRSGDLSVYWYQQSLDQGLQFLIQYYNGEERAKGNILERFSAQQFPDLHSELNLSSLELGDSALYFCASSGDTWDNEQFFGPGTRLTVL.

This chain connects TRBV29-1 to TRBJ2-1; TCRdb's D gene call, TRBD2, goes unchecked for lack of DNA. Germline V lookup: CDR1 SQVTM, CDR2 ANQGSEA. The CDR3 consists of 13 residues. CDR3 in amino acids: CSVSAVSYNEQFF.

J is TRBJ2-1 and V is TRBV28; without DNA, the TCRdb call of TRBD1 cannot be checked. The CDR3 runs to 16 residues. CDR1 and CDR2 from the germline V gene are MDHEN and SYDVKM. This chain's CDR3 is CASSSGTGSSYNEQFF. The full variable domain, with the rest looked up from reference TRBV28 and TRBJ2-1, is DVKVTQSSRYLVKRTGEKVFLECVQDMDHENMFWYRQDPGLGLRLIYFSYDVKMKEKGDIPEGYSVSREKKERFSLILESASTNQTSMYLCASSSGTGSSYNEQFFGPGTRLTVL.

This clonotype is medium-sized by frequency. The chain carries TRBV12-5 and TRBJ2-2; the TCRdb D gene call, TRBD2, has no DNA to confirm it. From germline, CDR1 is LGHNT and CDR2 FRNRAP. The CDR3 runs 16 residues. CDR3 sequence reads: CASGLGGRADTGELFF.

This chain links TRBV6-2 or TRBV6-3 with TRBJ2-2; lacking DNA, the TRBD1 call made by TCRdb goes unchecked. Germline CDR1 and CDR2: MNHEY and SVGEGT. CDR3 length: 15 residues. The CDR3 loop is CASSYEGPNTGELFF.